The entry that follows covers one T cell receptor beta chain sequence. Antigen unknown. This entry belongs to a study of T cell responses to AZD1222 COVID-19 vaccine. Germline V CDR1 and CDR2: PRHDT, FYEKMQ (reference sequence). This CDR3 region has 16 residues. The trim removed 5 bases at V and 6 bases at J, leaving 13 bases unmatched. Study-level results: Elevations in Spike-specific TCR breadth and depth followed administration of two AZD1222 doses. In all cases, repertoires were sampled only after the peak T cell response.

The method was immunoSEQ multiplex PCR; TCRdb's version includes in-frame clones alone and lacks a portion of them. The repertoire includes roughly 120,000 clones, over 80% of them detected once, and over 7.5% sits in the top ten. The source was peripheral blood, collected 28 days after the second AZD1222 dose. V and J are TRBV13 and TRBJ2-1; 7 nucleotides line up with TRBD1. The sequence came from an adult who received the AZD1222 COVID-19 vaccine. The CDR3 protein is CASSPPTGKVFNEQFF. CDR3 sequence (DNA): TGTGCCAGCAGCCCGCCGACAGGGAAAGTTTTCAATGAGCAGTTCTTC.